This T cell receptor beta chain was profiled in a study of blood T cell repertoires in COVID-19. The CDR3 contains 16 residues. TCRdb's copy holds only in-frame clones and misses some; the assay was immunoSEQ multiplex PCR. The repertoire holds about 230,000 clones, approximately 87% seen once, with around 2.6% in the top ten. The genes are TRBV21-1 and TRBJ2-7; TRBD2 is taken as the D call from the table, unchecked against the DNA. TRBV21-1 is a documented pseudogene. Sequencing input: peripheral blood. The receptor comes from a woman in her sixties or seventies with active or convalescent COVID-19. CDR3 region: CASSPKHLAGGNEQYF. As DNA, the CDR3 is TGTGCCAGCAGCCCAAAGCACCTAGCGGGGGGAAACGAGCAGTACTTC.